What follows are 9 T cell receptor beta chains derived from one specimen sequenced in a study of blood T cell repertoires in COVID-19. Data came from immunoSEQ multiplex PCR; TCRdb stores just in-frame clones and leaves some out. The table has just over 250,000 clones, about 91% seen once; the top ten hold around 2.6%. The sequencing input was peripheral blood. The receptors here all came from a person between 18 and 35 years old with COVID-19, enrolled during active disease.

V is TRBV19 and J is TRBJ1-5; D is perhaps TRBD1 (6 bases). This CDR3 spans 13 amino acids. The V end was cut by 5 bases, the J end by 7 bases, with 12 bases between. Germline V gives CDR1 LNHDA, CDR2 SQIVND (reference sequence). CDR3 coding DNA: TGTGCCAGTAGTTACAGGGTAGGGCAGCCCCAGCATTTT. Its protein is CASSYRVGQPQHF. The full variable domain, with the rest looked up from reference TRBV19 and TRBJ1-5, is DGGITQSPKYLFRKEGQNVTLSCEQNLNHDAMYWYRQDPGQGLRLIYYSQIVNDFQKGDIAEGYSVSREKKESFPLTVTSAQKNPTAFYLCASSYRVGQPQHFGDGTRLSIL.

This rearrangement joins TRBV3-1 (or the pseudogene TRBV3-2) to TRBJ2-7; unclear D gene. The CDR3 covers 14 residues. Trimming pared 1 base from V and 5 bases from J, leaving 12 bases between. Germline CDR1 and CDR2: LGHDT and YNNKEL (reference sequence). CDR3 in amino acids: CASSQGLLSNEQYF. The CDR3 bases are TGTGCCAGCAGCCAAGGTCTCCTATCCAACGAGCAGTACTTC.

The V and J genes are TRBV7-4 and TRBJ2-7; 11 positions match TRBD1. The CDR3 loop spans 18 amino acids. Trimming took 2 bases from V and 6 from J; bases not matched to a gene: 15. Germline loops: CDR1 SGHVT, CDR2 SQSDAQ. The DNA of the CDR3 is TGTGCCAGCAGCTTATGGTTGCAAAGGACAGGGGGCAATGGCGAGCAGTACTTC. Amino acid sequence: CASSLWLQRTGGNGEQYF.

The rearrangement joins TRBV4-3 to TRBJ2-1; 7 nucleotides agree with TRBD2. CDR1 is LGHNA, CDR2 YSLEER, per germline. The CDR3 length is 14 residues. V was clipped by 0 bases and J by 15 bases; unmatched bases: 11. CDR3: CASSQDPRDYPRFF. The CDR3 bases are TGCGCCAGCAGCCAAGATCCGCGGGACTATCCTCGGTTCTTC.

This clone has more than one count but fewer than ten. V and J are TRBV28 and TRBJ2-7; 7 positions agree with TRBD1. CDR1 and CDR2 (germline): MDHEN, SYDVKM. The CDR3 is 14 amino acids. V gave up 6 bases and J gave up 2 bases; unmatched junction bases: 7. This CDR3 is CASRGTVQAYEQYF. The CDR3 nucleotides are TGTGCCAGCAGAGGGACAGTTCAAGCCTACGAGCAGTACTTC.

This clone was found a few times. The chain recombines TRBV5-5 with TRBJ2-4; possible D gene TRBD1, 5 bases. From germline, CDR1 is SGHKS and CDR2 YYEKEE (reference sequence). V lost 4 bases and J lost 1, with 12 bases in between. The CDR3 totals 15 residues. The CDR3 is CASSGEGVAKNIQYF. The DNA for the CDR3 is TGTGCCAGCAGCGGGGAAGGGGTTGCCAAAAACATTCAGTACTTC. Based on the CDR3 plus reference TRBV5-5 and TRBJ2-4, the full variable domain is DAGVTQSPTHLIKTRGQQVTLRCSPISGHKSVSWYQQVLGQGPQFIFQYYEKEERGRGNFPDRFSARQFPNYSSELNVNALLLGDSALYLCASSGEGVAKNIQYFGAGTRLSVL.

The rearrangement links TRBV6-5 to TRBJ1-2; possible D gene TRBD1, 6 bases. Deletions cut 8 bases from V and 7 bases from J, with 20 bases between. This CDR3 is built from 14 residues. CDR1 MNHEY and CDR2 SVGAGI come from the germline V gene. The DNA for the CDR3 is TGTGCCAGCCGGTACAGGGCCTCCACCCCTGGCTACACCTTC. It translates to CASRYRASTPGYTF.

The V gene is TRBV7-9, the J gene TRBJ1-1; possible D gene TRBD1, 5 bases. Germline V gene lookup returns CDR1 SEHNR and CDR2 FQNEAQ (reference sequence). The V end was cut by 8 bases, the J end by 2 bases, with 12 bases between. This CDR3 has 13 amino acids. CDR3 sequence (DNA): TGTGCCAGCCAGGGACTTGGAAACACTGAAGCTTTCTTT. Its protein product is CASQGLGNTEAFF. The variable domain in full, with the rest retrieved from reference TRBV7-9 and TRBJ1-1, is DTGVSQNPRHKITKRGQNVTFRCDPISEHNRLYWYRQTLGQGPEFLTYFQNEAQLEKSRLLSDRFSAERPKGSFSTLEIQRTEQGDSAMYLCASQGLGNTEAFFGQGTRLTVV.

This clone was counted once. As DNA, the CDR3 is TGTGCCAGCCAACCCGGGGGGGGAAACACCATATATTTT. It translates to CASQPGGGNTIYF. The chain is built from TRBV7-8 and TRBJ1-3, with a tentative D call TRBD1 (5 bases). This CDR3 contains 13 residues. The germline V gene has CDR1 SGHVS and CDR2 FQNEAQ. V was cut by 8 bases and J by 4 bases, with 12 bases left in between.